This T cell receptor (beta chain) was profiled in a study of blood T cell repertoires in COVID-19 (dated by TCRdb to about 2020). At the level of the whole study: Collaborator samples came from the United States, Italy and Spain and covered acute and convalescent phases of COVID-19. The prospective study material was composed of cDNA or gDNA derived from T cells, B-cell-depleted T cells, or PBMCs. Deeply sampled blood TCRbeta repertoires from subjects exposed to, actively infected with, or recovered from COVID-19 were included in the dataset. A freely available public database, intended as a resource for researchers studying the immune response to SARS-CoV-2, is where the repertoires were released. Samples were obtained from the ongoing ImmuneRACE study (first 160 participants) and from over 1,000 subjects provided by 6 global collaborators. A de-identified subject ID, COVID-19 status, age in years and sex were almost always included in the sample metadata. Where available, HLA class I and class II types were taken from metadata supplied by the sample provider and were not determined by assay-based typing. Study-wide findings and limitations: How much clinical and demographic metadata was included differed by source and by participant, and the metadata was provided uncurated.

Participants in the prospective study were enrolled through a virtual design, were aged roughly 18 to 100 years, and lived in 24 United States geographic areas. In the prospective study, cohorts were assigned on the basis of participant-reported clinical history obtained from a screening survey and a study questionnaire. Mobile phlebotomists in the prospective study collected whole blood, serum and a nasopharyngeal or oropharyngeal swab from every participant. Additional blood draws and questionnaires over an approximately 2-month period could optionally be provided by prospective study participants. Before DNA extraction, blood samples from the prospective study were shipped at room temperature or frozen. TCRbeta CDR3 regions were amplified from genomic DNA by means of the immunoSEQ Assay, a bias-controlled multiplex PCR. As for the authors' bioinformatics: The number of nucleated cells in each sample was estimated by amplification of reference gene primers within the assay. To quantify the absolute abundance of each unique TCRbeta CDR3 rearrangement, sequence reads were collapsed and filtered. Productive Simpson clonality was computed per sample as the square root of Simpson's diversity index over productive rearrangements. Held by TCRdb, this immuneACCESS table contains in-frame sequences only and omits some clones. Under half of the omission traces to an unresolved V gene where checked; the cause of the rest is unknown. V and J calls and clone size are given by that table; D and trimming were obtained from the DNA. The sample table records about 170,000 clones; around 88% of these occur just once. The ten largest make up approximately 4% of the sample.

For CDR1 and CDR2, the germline V gene lists KGHSH and LQKENI. The CDR3 goes from the cysteine to the phenylalanine over 16 residues. The entry retains the CDR3 DNA only, 48 bases that are in frame from base 1. Trimming removed 3 bases from V and 0 bases from J, leaving 15 bases between the germline ends. Remarks on this clone: It lacks a known antigen. Per-base quality was not reported, and no clone a single base away is much larger than it.

This receptor was taken from a woman aged 50 to 60 in a cohort exposed to, infected with or recovered from COVID-19 (not recorded which). The sequenced sample consisted of PBMCs or T cells enriched from blood (not recorded which). The rearrangement combines TRBV18 with TRBJ2-7; 5 matching bases give a weak D call of TRBD1. The CDR3: CASSPDTPGLSYEQYF. The DNA reads as follows: TGTGCCAGCTCACCGGACACCCCAGGGCTCTCCTACGAGCAGTACTTC.